The 24 T cell receptor beta chains below all came from one sample that was sequenced in a study of blood T cells in healthy people across ages. It was with a sample-barcoded 5' primer and a J-beta primer mix that a second PCR of roughly 7 to 12 cycles was run. TCRdb re-called the 5' RACE reads through MiXCR, storing one row per CDR3 protein. The table includes 1.5 million to 2 million distinct CDR3 sequences, about 50% detected once. Sample: blood. These receptor sequences come from a woman aged 40-49 years in good health.

Only one count was recorded for this clonotype. The chain uses TRBV9 and TRBJ2-5; the D call may be TRBD1 or TRBD2 (5 bases each). Trimming took off 3 bases at V and 5 bases at J, with 14 bases between the two ends. This CDR3 has 14 amino acids. Per the germline V gene, CDR1 is SGDLS and CDR2 is YYNGEE. For the CDR3, the DNA is TGTGCCAGCAGCGCGGGACGGGGCTGGGAGACCCAGTACTTC. As protein: CASSAGRGWETQYF.

The chain couples TRBV6-2 or TRBV6-3 to TRBJ2-1; possibly TRBD1 for D (6 bases). The CDR3 covers 17 residues. The germline V gene encodes CDR1 MNHEY and CDR2 SVGEGT. Trimming removed 2 bases from V and 9 bases from J, with 23 bases in between. CDR3 residues: CASSYPLTGIWKCEQFF. The CDR3 nucleotides read TGTGCCAGCAGTTACCCACTAACAGGGATCTGGAAGTGTGAGCAGTTCTTC.

The rearrangement links TRBV28 to TRBJ2-4; D gene unclear. V gave up 6 bases and J gave up 7 bases, with 16 bases separating them. CDR3 length: 14 amino acids. In germline, CDR1 is MDHEN, CDR2 SYDVKM. The CDR3 DNA follows: TGTGCCAGCAGCTTACCTTCGCAGGTGAACATTCAGTACTTC. It is translated as CASSLPSQVNIQYF.

V and J are TRBV20-1 and TRBJ2-3, with 7 nucleotides matching TRBD1. The CDR3 is made up of 15 amino acids. The ends lost 6 bases at V and 2 bases at J; junction bases unmatched: 11. Germline CDR1 is DFQATT and CDR2 is SNEGSKA (reference sequence). For the CDR3, the DNA is TGCAGTGCAGAAGACAGGGTTTTAGCCACAGATACGCAGTATTTT. This translates into CSAEDRVLATDTQYF.

This clonotype was detected only a few times. The V gene is TRBV28, the J gene TRBJ1-2; TRBD1 aligns across 7 bases. CDR1 and CDR2 (germline): MDHEN, SYDVKM. The ends lost 5 bases at V and 8 bases at J; junction bases unmatched: 11. The CDR3 sequence is 14 residues long. CDR3 DNA: TGTGCCAGCAGTCGACAGGGACAATCGGGAGGCTACACCTTC. This encodes CASSRQGQSGGYTF.

The J gene is TRBJ2-1, the V gene TRBV5-1; TRBD2 agrees at 11 bases. Unmatched junction bases numbered 9, after V lost 2 bases and J lost 8 bases. There are 16 residues in the CDR3. The germline gives CDR1 SGHRS, CDR2 YFSETQ. In nucleotides, the CDR3 is TGCGCCAGCAGCTTAGTTAGTAGCGGGGGGGCCTATGAGCAGTTCTTC. Translation: CASSLVSSGGAYEQFF.

This clonotype was picked up one time. This sequence joins TRBV2 and TRBJ1-1, with 9 bases matching TRBD1. Per germline, CDR1 SNHLY and CDR2 FYNNEI. With 6 bases clipped from V and 2 bases from J, the junction kept 7 bases outside the gene matches. The CDR3 contains 15 residues. The CDR3 region is CASSRMGQGNTEAFF. The CDR3 nucleotides read TGTGCCAGCAGCCGAATGGGACAGGGAAACACTGAAGCTTTCTTT. The full variable domain, with the rest looked up from reference TRBV2 and TRBJ1-1, is EPEVTQTPSHQVTQMGQEVILRCVPISNHLYFYWYRQILGQKVEFLVSFYNNEISEKSEIFDDQFSVERPDGSNFTLKIRSTKLEDSAMYFCASSRMGQGNTEAFFGQGTRLTVV.

This clonotype was found a few times. The chain is built from TRBV15 and TRBJ2-4; 7 bases are shared with TRBD1. The CDR3 has 18 residues. Germline CDR1 is LNHNV and CDR2 is YYDKDF (reference sequence). After removal of 0 bases from V and 2 bases from J, the junction contained 10 bases not matched to a gene. DNA of the CDR3: TGTGCCACCAGCAGAGATTTACAGGGGAGCTCCTCCAAAAACATTCAGTACTTC. Translation: CATSRDLQGSSSKNIQYF.

The rearrangement uses TRBV5-1 and TRBJ1-4; D call uncertain. Trimming removed 7 bases at V and 5 bases at J, with 18 bases between. Germline V gives CDR1 SGHRS, CDR2 YFSETQ. There are 15 residues in the CDR3. This CDR3 reads CASATAGNSNEKLFF. The DNA for the CDR3 is TGCGCCAGCGCAACCGCGGGCAACTCAAATGAAAAACTGTTTTTT.

The J gene is TRBJ2-4, the V gene TRBV12-3 or TRBV12-4; D not resolved. The CDR3 spans 14 residues. Trimming left V 6 bases short and J 2 bases short, with 11 bases between. CDR3 region: CASRTDVPKNIQYF. DNA for the CDR3: TGTGCCAGCAGAACAGACGTACCCAAAAACATTCAGTACTTC.

This chain joins TRBV5-1 and TRBJ1-1, with TRBD1 matching 8 bases. V lost 0 bases and J lost 3; bases outside the gene matches: 1. CDR3 length: 14 residues. CDR1 is SGHRS and CDR2 is YFSETQ in the germline V gene. CDR3 amino acids: CASSLVQGDTEAFF. The CDR3 coding sequence is TGCGCCAGCAGCTTGGTACAGGGGGACACTGAAGCTTTCTTT.

This clonotype was observed a single time. The genes are TRBV6-2 or TRBV6-3 and TRBJ1-2, with D maybe TRBD1 (5 bases). CDR1 and CDR2 (germline): MNHEY, SVGEGT. The CDR3 loop spans 15 amino acids. The V end was cut by 7 bases, the J end by 1 base, with 16 bases between. This CDR3 is CASTRSQVINYGYTF. CDR3 in DNA: TGTGCCAGCACCCGGTCACAGGTGATTAACTATGGCTACACCTTC.

This clonotype has only a few counts. The chain recombines TRBV7-9 with TRBJ2-3, with TRBD2 as a possible D gene (5 bases). This CDR3 spans 14 amino acids. Germline V gives CDR1 SEHNR, CDR2 FQNEAQ (reference sequence). Trimming left V 5 bases short and J 1 base short, with 10 bases between. The CDR3 spells CASSPMGGTDTQYF. CDR3 sequence (DNA): TGTGCCAGCAGCCCCATGGGAGGCACAGATACGCAGTATTTT.

This clonotype came up a few times. The chain combines TRBV20-1 with TRBJ1-2, with 10 bases matching TRBD1. Losses at the gene ends were 3 bases for V and 7 bases for J; bases not matched to a gene: 8. CDR3 length equals 14 residues. Germline CDR1 reads DFQATT; CDR2 reads SNEGSKA (reference sequence). Here the CDR3 DNA reads TGCAGTGCTAGCCATAGACAGGGGGCTGTTGGCTACACCTTC. Residues: CSASHRQGAVGYTF.

Comment on this clonotype: A read error may produce the germline difference seen at one junction end. Here the CDR3 DNA reads TGTGCCATTGCTTGGACAGACAATGGGCAGTTCTTC. It translates to CAIAWTDNGQFF. The chain carries TRBV10-3 and TRBJ2-1, with a possible D match to TRBD1 (6 bases). Germline V gives CDR1 ENHRY, CDR2 SYGVKD. The CDR3 loop spans 12 amino acids.

J is TRBJ1-1 and V is TRBV29-1, with D unresolved. In germline, CDR1 is SQVTM, CDR2 ANQGSEA. Trimming shortened V by 3 bases and J by 6 bases, and 8 bases separated the two germline ends. This CDR3 is 11 amino acids long. Written as DNA, the CDR3 is TGCAGCGTTGAGGATTTCGCTGAAGCTTTCTTT. Translated: CSVEDFAEAFF.

This clonotype was found a few times. The rearrangement joins TRBV7-2 to TRBJ2-5, with 8 bases matching TRBD2. Germline trimming cut 1 base from V and 3 bases from J; bases unmatched to any gene: 10. This CDR3 contains 17 residues. Germline lookup yields CDR1 SGHTA and CDR2 FQGNSA. The CDR3 nucleotides read TGTGCCAGCAGCTTAGTGGTTCGGTTAGCGGGGAAAGAGACCCAGTACTTC. It is translated as CASSLVVRLAGKETQYF. The whole variable domain, remainder taken from reference TRBV7-2 and TRBJ2-5, is GAGVSQSPSNKVTEKGKDVELRCDPISGHTALYWYRQSLGQGLEFLIYFQGNSAPDKSGLPSDRFSAERTGGSVSTLTIQRTQQEDSAVYLCASSLVVRLAGKETQYFGPGTRLLVL.

V and J are TRBV7-2 and TRBJ2-7, with D uncertain. The CDR3 sequence is 13 residues long. The ends were cut back, 7 bases at V and 3 bases at J, with 13 bases in the middle. Germline V gives CDR1 SGHTA, CDR2 FQGNSA. The DNA of the CDR3 is TGTGCCAGCACCTCACGGAATTTCTACGAGCAGTACTTC. Protein: CASTSRNFYEQYF.

A few counts support this clonotype. This sequence joins TRBV27 and TRBJ1-2; D unresolved. CDR3 size: 17 residues. The V gene lost 0 bases and the J gene lost 4 bases, with 18 bases spanning the gap. Germline V gives CDR1 MNHEY, CDR2 SMNVEV (reference sequence). CDR3 nucleotide sequence: TGTGCCAGCAGTTTATCCTCTTTCCGGGGAGAGGGCTATGGCTACACCTTC. Translated: CASSLSSFRGEGYGYTF.

This clonotype came up once. The chain couples TRBV5-1 to TRBJ2-3; TRBD2 matches at 8 bases. This CDR3 has 14 residues. Germline CDR1 reads SGHRS; CDR2 reads YFSETQ. V lost 5 bases, J lost 5 bases, and 7 bases stayed unmatched. CDR3 DNA: TGCGCCAGCAGACGGGGGGGCCCAGAAGATACGCAGTATTTT. Its protein is CASRRGGPEDTQYF.

Notes on this clonotype: Relative to the germline gene, one junction end is altered; a read error may explain this. V usage is TRBV5-4 and J usage is TRBJ2-6; D ambiguous. The CDR3 covers 15 residues. Germline CDR1 SGHNT, CDR2 YYREEE (reference sequence). As DNA, the CDR3 is TGTGCCTGCAGCTTGGACCCCTCTGGGGCCAACGTCCTGACTTTC. Its translation: CACSLDPSGANVLTF.

The chain combines TRBV7-2 with TRBJ1-5, with D uncertain. Germline V gives CDR1 SGHTA, CDR2 FQGNSA. Trimming left V 5 bases short and J 4 bases short, with 12 bases between. This CDR3 is built from 14 residues. DNA for the CDR3: TGTGCCAGCAGCCTGGGAATGAGGAATCAGCCCCAGCATTTT. Encoded protein: CASSLGMRNQPQHF.

The V gene is TRBV24-1, the J gene TRBJ2-3, with TRBD1 as a possible D gene (6 bases). Trimming took off 3 bases at V and 6 bases at J, with 18 bases between the two ends. The CDR3 is 16 amino acids. The germline V gene encodes CDR1 KGHDR and CDR2 SFDVKD. In DNA form, the CDR3 reads TGTGCCACCAGTGATCCGGCAGGCCCTAGGGGGGATACGCAGTATTTT. Amino acids: CATSDPAGPRGDTQYF.

This clonotype was counted a few times. This chain joins TRBV6-6 and TRBJ1-2; D is ambiguous. This CDR3 has 11 amino acids. V gave up 10 bases and J gave up 8 bases, with 14 bases separating them. CDR1 is MNHNY, CDR2 SVGAGI, per germline (reference sequence). CDR3 region: CAIAATGGYTF. DNA of the CDR3: TGTGCCATCGCGGCGACGGGGGGCTACACCTTC.